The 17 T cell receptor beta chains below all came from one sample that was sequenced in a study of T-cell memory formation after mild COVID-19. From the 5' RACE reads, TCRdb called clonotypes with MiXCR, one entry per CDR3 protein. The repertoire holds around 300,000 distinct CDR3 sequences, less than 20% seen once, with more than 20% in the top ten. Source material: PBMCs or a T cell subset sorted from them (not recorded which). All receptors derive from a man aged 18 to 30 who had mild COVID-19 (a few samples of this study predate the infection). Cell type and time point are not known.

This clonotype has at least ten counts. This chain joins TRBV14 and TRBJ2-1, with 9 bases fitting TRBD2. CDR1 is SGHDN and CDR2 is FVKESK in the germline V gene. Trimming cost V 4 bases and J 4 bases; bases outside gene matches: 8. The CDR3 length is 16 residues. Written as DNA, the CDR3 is TGTGCCAGCAGCCTCTTCAGCGGGGGGCATTACAATGAGCAGTTCTTC. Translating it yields CASSLFSGGHYNEQFF. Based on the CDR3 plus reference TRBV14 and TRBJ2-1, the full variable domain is EAGVTQFPSHSVIEKGQTVTLRCDPISGHDNLYWYRRVMGKEIKFLLHFVKESKQDESGMPNNRFLAERTGGTYSTLKVQPAELEDSGVYFCASSLFSGGHYNEQFFGPGTRLTVL.

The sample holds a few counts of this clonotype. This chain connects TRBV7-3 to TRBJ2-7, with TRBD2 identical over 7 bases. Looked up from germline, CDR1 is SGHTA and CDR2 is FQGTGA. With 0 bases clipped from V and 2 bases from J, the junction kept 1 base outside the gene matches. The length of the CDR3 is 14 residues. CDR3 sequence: CASSLTAGPYEQYF. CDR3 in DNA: TGTGCCAGCAGCTTAACAGCGGGGCCCTACGAGCAGTACTTC.

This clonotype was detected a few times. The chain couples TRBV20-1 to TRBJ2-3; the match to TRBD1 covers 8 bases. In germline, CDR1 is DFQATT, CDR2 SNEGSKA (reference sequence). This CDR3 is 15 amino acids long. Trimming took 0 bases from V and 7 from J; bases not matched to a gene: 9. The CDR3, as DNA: TGCAGTGCTAGAGACACCGGGACAGGCGGACATACGCAGTATTTT. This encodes CSARDTGTGGHTQYF.

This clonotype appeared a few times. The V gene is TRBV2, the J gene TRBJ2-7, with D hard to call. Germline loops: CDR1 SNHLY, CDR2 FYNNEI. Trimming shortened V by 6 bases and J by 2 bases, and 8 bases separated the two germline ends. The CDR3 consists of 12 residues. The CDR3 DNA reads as TGTGCCAGCAGCCTTCTCCCCTACGAGCAGTACGTC. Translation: CASSLLPYEQYV.

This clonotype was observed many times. This CDR3 reads CSPTTAHLLQYV. DNA for the CDR3: TGCAGCCCCACTACAGCGCATTTACTACAGTACGTC. The V gene is TRBV20-1, the J gene TRBJ2-7; D unclear. In germline, CDR1 is DFQATT, CDR2 SNEGSKA (reference sequence). This CDR3 region has 12 residues.

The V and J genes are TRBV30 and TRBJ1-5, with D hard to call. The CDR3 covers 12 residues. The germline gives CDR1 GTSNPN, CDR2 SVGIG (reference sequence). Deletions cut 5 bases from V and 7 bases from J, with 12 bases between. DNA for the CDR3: TGTGCCTGGGGTACCCGGCGGCAGCCCCAGCATTTT. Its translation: CAWGTRRQPQHF.

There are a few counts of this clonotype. The CDR3 DNA follows: TGTGCCAGCAGTTACTCGGGCCAATTGGGAACTGAAGCTTTCTTT. Translating it yields CASSYSGQLGTEAFF. The chain has TRBV6-5 and TRBJ1-1; D not resolved. CDR3 length: 15 amino acids. Looked up from germline, CDR1 is MNHEY and CDR2 is SVGAGI. The V end lost 0 bases, the J end lost 5 bases, and 13 bases lay between the germline ends.

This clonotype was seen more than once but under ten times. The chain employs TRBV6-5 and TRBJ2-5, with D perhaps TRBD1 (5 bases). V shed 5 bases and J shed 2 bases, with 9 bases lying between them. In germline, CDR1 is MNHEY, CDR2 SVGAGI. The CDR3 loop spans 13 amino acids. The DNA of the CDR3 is TGTGCCAGCAGTAACAGGATGCAAGAGACCCAGTACTTC. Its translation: CASSNRMQETQYF.

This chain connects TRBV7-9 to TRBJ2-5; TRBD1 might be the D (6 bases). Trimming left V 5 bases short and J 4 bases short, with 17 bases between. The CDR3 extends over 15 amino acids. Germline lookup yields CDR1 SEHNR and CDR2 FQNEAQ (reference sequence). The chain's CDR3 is CASSGDQGFGETQYF. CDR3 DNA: TGTGCCAGCAGCGGGGACCAGGGGTTCGGAGAGACCCAGTACTTC.

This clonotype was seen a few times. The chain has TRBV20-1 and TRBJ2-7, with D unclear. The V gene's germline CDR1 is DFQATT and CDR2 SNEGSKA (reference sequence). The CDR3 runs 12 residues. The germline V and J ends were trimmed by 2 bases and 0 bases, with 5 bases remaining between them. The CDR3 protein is CSARHDSYEQYF. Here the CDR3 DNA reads TGCAGTGCTAGACATGACTCCTACGAGCAGTACTTC.

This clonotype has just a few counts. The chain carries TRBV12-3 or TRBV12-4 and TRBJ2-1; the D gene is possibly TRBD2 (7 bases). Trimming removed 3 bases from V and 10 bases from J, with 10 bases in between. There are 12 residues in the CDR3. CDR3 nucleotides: TGTGCCAGCAGTTTCCGGGGGGCGGAGCAGTTCTTC. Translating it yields CASSFRGAEQFF.

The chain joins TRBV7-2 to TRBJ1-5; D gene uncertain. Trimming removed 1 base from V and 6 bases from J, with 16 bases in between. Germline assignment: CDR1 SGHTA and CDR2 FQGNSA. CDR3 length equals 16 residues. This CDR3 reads CASSLGGAYTSQPQHF. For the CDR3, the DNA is TGTGCCAGCAGCTTAGGGGGAGCCTACACGAGTCAGCCCCAGCATTTT. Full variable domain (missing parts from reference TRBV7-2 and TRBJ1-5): GAGVSQSPSNKVTEKGKDVELRCDPISGHTALYWYRQSLGQGLEFLIYFQGNSAPDKSGLPSDRFSAERTGGSVSTLTIQRTQQEDSAVYLCASSLGGAYTSQPQHFGDGTRLSIL.

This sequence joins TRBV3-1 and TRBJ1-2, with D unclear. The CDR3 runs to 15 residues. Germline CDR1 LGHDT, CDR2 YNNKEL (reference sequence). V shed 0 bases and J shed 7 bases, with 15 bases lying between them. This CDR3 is CASSQDNSPRGGYTF. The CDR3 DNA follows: TGTGCCAGCAGCCAAGACAACAGTCCCCGGGGTGGCTACACCTTC.

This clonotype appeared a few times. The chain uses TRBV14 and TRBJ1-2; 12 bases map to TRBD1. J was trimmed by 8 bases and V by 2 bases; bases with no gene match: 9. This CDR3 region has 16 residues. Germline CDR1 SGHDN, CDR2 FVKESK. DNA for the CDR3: TGTGCCAGCAGCCAACTCGGGACAGGGGGCTATCTGGGCTACACCTTC. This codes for CASSQLGTGGYLGYTF.

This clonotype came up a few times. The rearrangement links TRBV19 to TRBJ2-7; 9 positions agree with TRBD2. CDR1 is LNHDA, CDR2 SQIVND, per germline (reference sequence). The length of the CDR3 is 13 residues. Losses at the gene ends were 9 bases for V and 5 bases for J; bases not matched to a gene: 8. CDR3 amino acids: CASRRAGGNEQYF. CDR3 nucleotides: TGTGCCAGCCGGAGGGCGGGAGGGAACGAGCAGTACTTC.

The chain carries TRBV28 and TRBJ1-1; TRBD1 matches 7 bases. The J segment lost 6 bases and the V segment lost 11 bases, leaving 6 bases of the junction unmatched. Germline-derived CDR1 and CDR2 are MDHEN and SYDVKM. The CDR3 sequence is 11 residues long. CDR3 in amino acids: CAATGFAEAFF. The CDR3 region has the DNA TGTGCCGCGACAGGGTTTGCTGAAGCTTTCTTT.

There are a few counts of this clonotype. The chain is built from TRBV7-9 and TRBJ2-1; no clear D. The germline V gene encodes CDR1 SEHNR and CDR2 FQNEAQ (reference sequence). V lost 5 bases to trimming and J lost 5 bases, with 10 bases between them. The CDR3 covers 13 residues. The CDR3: CASSLQTDNEQFF. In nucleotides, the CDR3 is TGTGCCAGCAGCCTCCAAACGGACAATGAGCAGTTCTTC.